Each of the 29 T cell receptor beta chains below was sequenced from the same sample in a study of sequential checkpoint blockade in melanoma. Assay: immunoSEQ multiplex PCR; the TCRdb copy retains only in-frame clones and omits some. The profile shows about 20,000 clones, roughly four fifths of them singletons. Treatment specified: randomized to nivolumab then ipilimumab (arm A) or the reverse (arm B). Here the sequenced sample was CD8+ T cells sorted from blood (inferred from file names), taken from a patient given nivolumab and ipilimumab in sequence. The receptors come from a human donor with melanoma.

The genes are TRBV29-1 and TRBJ1-1, with 8 nucleotides matching TRBD1. The length of the CDR3 is 12 residues. Germline CDR1 and CDR2: SQVTM and ANQGSEA. Germline trimming cut 5 bases from V and 6 bases from J; bases unmatched to any gene: 5. The CDR3 sequence is CSVLGQGPEAFF. The CDR3, as DNA: TGCAGCGTTTTAGGACAGGGCCCTGAAGCTTTCTTT. Combining the CDR3 with reference TRBV29-1 and TRBJ1-1 gives the whole variable domain SAVISQKPSRDICQRGTSLTIQCQVDSQVTMMFWYRQQPGQSLTLIATANQGSEATYESGFVIDKFPISRPNLTFSTLTVSNMSPEDSSIYLCSVLGQGPEAFFGQGTRLTVV.

This chain links TRBV4-3 with TRBJ2-1; TRBD2 matches 8 bases. The ends lost 3 bases at V and 6 bases at J; junction bases unmatched: 13. The CDR3 consists of 17 residues. From germline, CDR1 is LGHNA and CDR2 YSLEER. CDR3 nucleotides: TGCGCCAGCAGCCAGGGTCACCGGGGGGGCCATTTCAATGAGCAGTTCTTC. Translating it yields CASSQGHRGGHFNEQFF.

The chain joins TRBV30 to TRBJ1-1, with TRBD1 as a possible D gene (5 bases). Germline-derived CDR1 and CDR2 are GTSNPN and SVGIG (reference sequence). V gave up 4 bases and J gave up 3 bases, with 24 bases separating them. The CDR3 loop spans 17 amino acids. CDR3 in amino acids: CAWKGRRGHRVYTEAFF. The CDR3 coding sequence is TGTGCCTGGAAGGGCAGGAGGGGTCATCGAGTCTACACTGAAGCTTTCTTT.

J is TRBJ2-1 and V is TRBV9; 11 nucleotides agree with TRBD1. Germline V gene sequence: CDR1 SGDLS, CDR2 YYNGEE. The CDR3 extends over 16 amino acids. The V gene end was trimmed by 2 bases and the J gene end by 8 bases; junction bases not matched to a gene: 9. CDR3: CASSVLVGQGGHEQFF. The DNA of the CDR3 is TGTGCCAGCAGCGTTCTCGTGGGACAGGGGGGCCATGAGCAGTTCTTC.

The rearrangement uses TRBV9 and TRBJ1-1; D is ambiguous. Looked up from germline, CDR1 is SGDLS and CDR2 is YYNGEE. The CDR3 runs to 14 residues. V was cut by 2 bases and J by 5 bases, with 13 bases left in between. Written as DNA, the CDR3 is TGTGCCAGCAGCGTGGCCCCGGGTGAGACTGAAGCTTTCTTT. It codes for CASSVAPGETEAFF. Drawing the rest from reference TRBV9 and TRBJ1-1, the complete variable domain is DSGVTQTPKHLITATGQRVTLRCSPRSGDLSVYWYQQSLDQGLQFLIQYYNGEERAKGNILERFSAQQFPDLHSELNLSSLELGDSALYFCASSVAPGETEAFFGQGTRLTVV.

This clone was observed a single time. The chain joins TRBV28 to TRBJ2-1, with D unresolved. The CDR3 consists of 10 residues. CDR1 is MDHEN and CDR2 is SYDVKM in the germline V gene. The V end lost 5 bases, the J end lost 7 bases, and 3 bases lay between the germline ends. CDR3 DNA sequence: TGTGCCAGCAGTCAGAATGAGCAGTTCTTC. This encodes CASSQNEQFF. Full variable domain (remainder filled in from reference TRBV28 and TRBJ2-1): DVKVTQSSRYLVKRTGEKVFLECVQDMDHENMFWYRQDPGLGLRLIYFSYDVKMKEKGDIPEGYSVSREKKERFSLILESASTNQTSMYLCASSQNEQFFGPGTRLTVL.

The rearrangement uses TRBV11-2 and TRBJ1-2; 8 positions agree with TRBD1. Germline V gene data show CDR1 as SGHAT and CDR2 as FQNNGV. V dropped 5 bases and J dropped 4; count of bases not matched to a gene: 18. The CDR3 is made up of 18 amino acids. The CDR3 nucleotides read TGTGCCAGCAGCGCTAGTAGAGCGATGGACAGGGCAACCTATGGCTACACCTTC. This gives the protein CASSASRAMDRATYGYTF.

This clone came up once. The genes are TRBV6-5 and TRBJ2-1; the match to TRBD2 covers 8 bases. Germline V gives CDR1 MNHEY, CDR2 SVGAGI. CDR3 length: 13 amino acids. Trimming at V came to 5 bases and at J to 10 bases, leaving 7 bases not matched to a gene. CDR3 residues: CASSPGGGWEQFF. CDR3 DNA sequence: TGTGCCAGCAGTCCGGGAGGGGGGTGGGAGCAGTTCTTC.

This chain links TRBV29-1 with TRBJ2-1; a weak D match, TRBD1 (5 bases). Germline V CDR1 and CDR2: SQVTM, ANQGSEA. Trimming took 1 base from V and 4 from J, leaving 8 bases between them. This CDR3 has 13 residues. CDR3 residues: CSVEGGLYNEQFF. In DNA form, the CDR3 reads TGCAGCGTTGAAGGGGGCTTGTACAATGAGCAGTTCTTC.

This rearrangement joins TRBV2 to TRBJ2-3, with 11 bases that match TRBD2. The germline gives CDR1 SNHLY, CDR2 FYNNEI. This CDR3 is 18 amino acids long. The V gene end was trimmed by 8 bases and the J gene end by 0 bases; junction bases not matched to a gene: 13. The DNA for the CDR3 is TGTGCCAGCCCGCTAGCGGGGGGTACATACCTTAGCACAGATACGCAGTATTTT. It yields the protein CASPLAGGTYLSTDTQYF.

The rearrangement links TRBV5-6 to TRBJ2-3; TRBD2 matches 14 bases. The germline CDR1 and CDR2 sequences are SGHDT and YYEEEE. With 4 bases clipped from V and 3 bases from J, the junction kept 10 bases outside the gene matches. This CDR3 has 18 amino acids. The CDR3 sequence: CASSPYRLAGGPTDTQYF. The CDR3 DNA reads TGTGCCAGCAGCCCCTACAGACTAGCGGGGGGGCCGACAGATACGCAGTATTTT.

This clone was detected once. The V and J genes are TRBV2 and TRBJ1-2; D unclear. The CDR3 totals 13 residues. V shed 4 bases and J shed 8 bases, with 14 bases lying between them. CDR1 SNHLY and CDR2 FYNNEI come from the germline V gene. The CDR3 sequence is CASSGFPSRGYTF. DNA of the CDR3: TGTGCCAGCAGTGGGTTTCCCTCTCGGGGCTACACCTTC.

This clone is termed medium-sized. At the DNA level, this CDR3 is encoded by other sequences in the same sample as well. This chain joins TRBV4-2 and TRBJ2-7, with 10 bases aligning to TRBD1. The CDR3 contains 15 residues. In germline, CDR1 is LGHNA, CDR2 YNFKEQ. V dropped 0 bases and J dropped 2; count of bases not matched to a gene: 1. In DNA, the CDR3 is TGTGCCAGCAGCCAAGATGGGACAGGGGCCTACGAGCAGTACTTC. It specifies CASSQDGTGAYEQYF.

The J gene is TRBJ2-1, the V gene TRBV19; 11 bases agree with TRBD2. Germline values: CDR1 LNHDA, CDR2 SQIVND (reference sequence). The CDR3 totals 15 residues. Germline trimming cut 6 bases from V and 3 bases from J; bases unmatched to any gene: 4. The CDR3 loop is CASRLTSGDYNEQFF. CDR3 coding DNA: TGTGCCAGTAGATTGACTAGCGGGGACTACAATGAGCAGTTCTTC.

As to this clone: Germline and junction disagree at one end, which may indicate a read error. The chain has TRBV7-8 and TRBJ2-1; 14 nucleotides match TRBD2. In germline, CDR1 is SGHVS, CDR2 FQNEAQ. CDR3 size: 21 residues. The CDR3, as DNA: TGTGCCAGCAGCTTACCCGGACTAGCGGGGGGCCTGCCGCAGGCCTATAATGAGCAGTTCTTC. This sequence encodes CASSLPGLAGGLPQAYNEQFF.

CDR3 amino acids: CASSYGGGTEAFF. In nucleotides, the CDR3 is TGTGCCAGCAGTTACGGCGGGGGCACTGAAGCTTTCTTT. The V gene is TRBV6-6, the J gene TRBJ1-1, with a weak D call TRBD1 (5 bases). V lost 2 bases, J lost 4 bases, and 8 bases lay in between. The CDR3 has 13 amino acids. Germline V CDR1 and CDR2: MNHNY, SVGAGI (reference sequence).

This clone was seen only once. The chain is built from TRBV5-6 and TRBJ1-6, with TRBD1 identical over 10 bases. The V gene end was trimmed by 4 bases and the J gene end by 9 bases; junction bases not matched to a gene: 10. There are 16 residues in the CDR3. Germline CDR1 reads SGHDT; CDR2 reads YYEEEE. The CDR3: CASSEMTGGIFSPLHF. In DNA, the CDR3 is TGTGCCAGCAGCGAAATGACAGGGGGCATATTTTCACCCCTCCACTTT.

V usage is TRBV7-9 and J usage is TRBJ2-5; 12 bases match TRBD2. Germline CDR1 reads SEHNR; CDR2 reads FQNEAQ (reference sequence). The CDR3 extends over 15 amino acids. Losses at the gene ends were 4 bases for V and 4 bases for J; bases not matched to a gene: 4. The CDR3 loop reads CASSSPTSGRETQYF. CDR3 bases: TGTGCCAGCAGCTCCCCGACTAGCGGGAGAGAGACCCAGTACTTC.

The rearrangement joins TRBV4-3 to TRBJ1-2, with a tentative D call TRBD1 (5 bases). CDR1 is LGHNA, CDR2 YSLEER, per germline. This CDR3 spans 15 amino acids. Trimming removed 1 base from V and 4 bases from J, with 13 bases in between. The CDR3 bases are TGCGCCAGCAGCCAAGGGGCAGGGAGGCGCTATGGCTACACCTTC. Residues: CASSQGAGRRYGYTF.

The chain is built from TRBV6-6 and TRBJ1-1, with a tentative D call TRBD1 (6 bases). Germline CDR1 reads MNHNY; CDR2 reads SVGAGI (reference sequence). Trimming took 7 bases from V and 6 from J, leaving 21 bases between them. The CDR3 loop spans 15 amino acids. CDR3 residues: CASTIPDGRGAEAFF. CDR3 bases: TGTGCCAGCACCATTCCCGACGGCAGGGGCGCTGAAGCTTTCTTT.

The chain recombines TRBV27 with TRBJ2-7; 10 positions agree with TRBD1. Germline values: CDR1 MNHEY, CDR2 SMNVEV (reference sequence). V shed 2 bases, J shed 7 bases, and the junction held 2 bases outside the gene matches. The CDR3 extends over 13 amino acids. The CDR3 sequence is CASSLVGQGEQYF. The CDR3 DNA follows: TGTGCCAGCAGTTTAGTGGGACAGGGGGAGCAGTACTTC.

CDR3 loop: CASSLGGGEQYF. The CDR3 nucleotides are TGTGCCAGCAGCCTGGGGGGGGGCGAGCAGTACTTC. The rearrangement uses TRBV2 and TRBJ2-7; 7 bases agree with TRBD2. Germline loops: CDR1 SNHLY, CDR2 FYNNEI. Trimming cost V 6 bases and J 6 bases; bases outside gene matches: 5. The CDR3 spans 12 residues.

This sequence joins TRBV7-2 and TRBJ1-1; 8 positions match TRBD1. The CDR3 covers 18 residues. Germline trimming cut 1 base from V and 3 bases from J; bases unmatched to any gene: 13. Germline-derived CDR1 and CDR2 are SGHTA and FQGNSA. For the CDR3, the DNA is TGTGCCAGCAGCTTAGACCCCAGGGGGCCCCCTCGCGACACTGAAGCTTTCTTT. It is translated as CASSLDPRGPPRDTEAFF.

The rearrangement joins TRBV5-8 to TRBJ1-5; D perhaps matches TRBD1 (5 bases). V lost 2 bases, J lost 9 bases, and 9 bases lay in between. The CDR3 totals 12 residues. The germline CDR1 and CDR2 sequences are SGHTS and YDEGEE. The CDR3 coding sequence is TGTGCCAGCAGCTTCGGTCAGGGGCCCCAGCATTTT. Residues: CASSFGQGPQHF.

DNA of the CDR3: TGTGCCAGCAGTTTACGGGACAGGGTCCCTTTTTACGAGCAGTACTTC. It encodes CASSLRDRVPFYEQYF. The chain joins TRBV27 to TRBJ2-7; TRBD1 matches 9 bases. Germline V CDR1 and CDR2: MNHEY, SMNVEV (reference sequence). J was trimmed by 4 bases and V by 2 bases; bases with no gene match: 9. The CDR3 runs 16 residues.

This rearrangement joins TRBV2 to TRBJ2-7; 7 bases fit TRBD1. Trimming cost V 10 bases and J 3 bases; bases outside gene matches: 9. In germline, CDR1 is SNHLY, CDR2 FYNNEI. The CDR3 spans 13 residues. CDR3 DNA sequence: TGTGCCACCTCGGGACAGAGCCACTACGAGCAGTACTTC. It translates to CATSGQSHYEQYF.

The chain carries TRBV29-1 and TRBJ1-1; weak D call: TRBD1 (5 bases). The CDR3 has 10 residues. Trimming took off 4 bases at V and 8 bases at J, with 8 bases between the two ends. Germline CDR1 SQVTM, CDR2 ANQGSEA. In DNA form, the CDR3 reads TGCAGCGTTGTGAACAGGGAAGCTTTCTTT. Amino acid sequence: CSVVNREAFF. Filled out from reference TRBV29-1 and TRBJ1-1, the complete variable domain reads SAVISQKPSRDICQRGTSLTIQCQVDSQVTMMFWYRQQPGQSLTLIATANQGSEATYESGFVIDKFPISRPNLTFSTLTVSNMSPEDSSIYLCSVVNREAFFGQGTRLTVV.

The rearrangement joins TRBV4-2 to TRBJ1-5; the D gene is possibly TRBD1 (5 bases). Deletions cut 0 bases from V and 0 bases from J, with 12 bases between. The CDR3 is 17 amino acids. Germline CDR1 is LGHNA and CDR2 is YNFKEQ. The CDR3 sequence: CASSQEDTTYSNQPQHF. Here the CDR3 DNA reads TGTGCCAGCAGCCAAGAGGACACCACTTATAGCAATCAGCCCCAGCATTTT.

The chain employs TRBV5-6 and TRBJ1-5; D gene uncertain. Trimming shortened V by 2 bases and J by 0 bases, and 21 bases separated the two germline ends. Germline V gene data show CDR1 as SGHDT and CDR2 as YYEEEE. The length of the CDR3 is 19 residues. The CDR3 reads CASSFPPPCGVYSNQPQHF. The CDR3, as DNA: TGTGCCAGCAGCTTTCCCCCCCCCTGCGGAGTCTATAGCAATCAGCCCCAGCATTTT. The complete variable domain, with remaining parts taken from reference TRBV5-6 and TRBJ1-5, reads DAGVTQSPTHLIKTRGQQVTLRCSPKSGHDTVSWYQQALGQGPQFIFQYYEEEERQRGNFPDRFSGHQFPNYSSELNVNALLLGDSALYLCASSFPPPCGVYSNQPQHFGDGTRLSIL.